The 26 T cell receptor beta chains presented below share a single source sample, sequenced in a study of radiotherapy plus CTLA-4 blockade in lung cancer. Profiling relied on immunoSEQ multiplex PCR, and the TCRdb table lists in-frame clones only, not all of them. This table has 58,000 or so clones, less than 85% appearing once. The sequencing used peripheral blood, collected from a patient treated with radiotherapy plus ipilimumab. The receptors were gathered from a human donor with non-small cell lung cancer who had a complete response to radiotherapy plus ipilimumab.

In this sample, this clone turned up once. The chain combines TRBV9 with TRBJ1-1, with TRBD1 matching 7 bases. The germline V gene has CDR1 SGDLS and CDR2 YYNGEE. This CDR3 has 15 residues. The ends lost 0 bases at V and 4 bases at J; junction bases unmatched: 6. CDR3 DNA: TGTGCCAGCAGCGTAGGGACAGGCCGGGTCACTGAAGCTTTCTTT. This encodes CASSVGTGRVTEAFF.

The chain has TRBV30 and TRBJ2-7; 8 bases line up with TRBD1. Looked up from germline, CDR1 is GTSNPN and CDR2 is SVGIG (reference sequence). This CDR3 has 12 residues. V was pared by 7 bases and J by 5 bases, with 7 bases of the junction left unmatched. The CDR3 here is CAFRDRIHEQYF. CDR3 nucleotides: TGTGCCTTCCGGGACAGGATCCACGAGCAGTACTTC.

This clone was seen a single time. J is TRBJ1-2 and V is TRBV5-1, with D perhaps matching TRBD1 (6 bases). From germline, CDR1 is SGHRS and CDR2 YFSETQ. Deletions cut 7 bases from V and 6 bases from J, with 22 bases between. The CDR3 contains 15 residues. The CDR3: CASSPSGVPPDGYTF. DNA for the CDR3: TGCGCCAGCTCCCCTTCAGGGGTCCCCCCCGATGGCTACACCTTC.

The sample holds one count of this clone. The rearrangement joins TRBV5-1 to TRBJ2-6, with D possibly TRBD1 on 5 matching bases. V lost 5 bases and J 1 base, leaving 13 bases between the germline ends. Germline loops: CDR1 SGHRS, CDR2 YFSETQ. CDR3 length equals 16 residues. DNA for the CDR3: TGCGCCAGCAGACGCGGTGACAGATCTGGGGCCAACGTCCTGACTTTC. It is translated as CASRRGDRSGANVLTF.

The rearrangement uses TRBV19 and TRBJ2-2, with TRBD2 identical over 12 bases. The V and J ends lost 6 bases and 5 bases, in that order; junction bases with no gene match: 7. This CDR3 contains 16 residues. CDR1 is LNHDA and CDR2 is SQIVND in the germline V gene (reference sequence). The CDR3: CASSLAGGLRTGELFF. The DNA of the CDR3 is TGTGCCAGTAGCCTAGCGGGAGGGCTTCGGACCGGGGAGCTGTTTTTT.

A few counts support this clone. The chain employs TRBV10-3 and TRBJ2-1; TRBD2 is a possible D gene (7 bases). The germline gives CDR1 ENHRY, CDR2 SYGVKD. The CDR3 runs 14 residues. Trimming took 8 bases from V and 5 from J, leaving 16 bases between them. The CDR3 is CAIRPGGPNNEQFF. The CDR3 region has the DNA TGTGCCATCCGCCCCGGGGGGCCCAACAATGAGCAGTTCTTC.

The CDR3 sequence: CASSLALLAGGGDTQYF. The CDR3 DNA reads TGTGCCAGCAGCTTAGCCCTCCTAGCGGGAGGGGGAGATACGCAGTATTTT. This chain joins TRBV11-3 and TRBJ2-3; TRBD2 aligns across 12 bases. The CDR3 length is 17 residues. CDR1 is SGHNT and CDR2 is YENEEA in the germline V gene. J lost 5 bases, V lost 1 base, and 7 bases had no gene match.

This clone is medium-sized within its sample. CDR3 protein: CASSLTGKVKAFF. The CDR3, as DNA: TGTGCCAGCAGTCTTACAGGGAAGGTTAAAGCTTTCTTT. J is TRBJ1-1 and V is TRBV28, with TRBD1 as a possible D gene (6 bases). V lost 5 bases and J lost 9, with 16 bases in between. This CDR3 comprises 13 residues. Germline lookup yields CDR1 MDHEN and CDR2 SYDVKM. The complete variable domain, with remaining parts taken from reference TRBV28 and TRBJ1-1, reads DVKVTQSSRYLVKRTGEKVFLECVQDMDHENMFWYRQDPGLGLRLIYFSYDVKMKEKGDIPEGYSVSREKKERFSLILESASTNQTSMYLCASSLTGKVKAFFGQGTRLTVV.

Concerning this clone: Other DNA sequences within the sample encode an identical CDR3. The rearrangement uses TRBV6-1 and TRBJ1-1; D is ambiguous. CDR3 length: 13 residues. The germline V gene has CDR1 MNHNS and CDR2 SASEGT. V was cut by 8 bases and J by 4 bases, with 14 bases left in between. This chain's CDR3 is CASEVLGGTEAFF. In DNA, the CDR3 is TGTGCCAGCGAGGTTCTGGGAGGCACTGAAGCTTTCTTT.

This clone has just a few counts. CDR3 region: CASSHRTSGRAINEQFF. Written as DNA, the CDR3 is TGCGCCAGCAGCCACCGGACTAGCGGGAGGGCTATAAATGAGCAGTTCTTC. The chain joins TRBV4-1 to TRBJ2-1; 15 bases are shared with TRBD2. This CDR3 is 17 amino acids long. Germline lookup yields CDR1 MGHRA and CDR2 YSYEKL. J was trimmed by 7 bases and V by 3 bases; bases with no gene match: 7.

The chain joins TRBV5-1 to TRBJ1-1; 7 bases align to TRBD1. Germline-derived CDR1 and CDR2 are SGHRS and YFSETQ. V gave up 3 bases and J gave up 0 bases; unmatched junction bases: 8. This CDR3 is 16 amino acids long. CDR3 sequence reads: CASSSRQQGMNTEAFF. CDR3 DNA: TGCGCCAGCAGCTCGCGACAACAGGGGATGAACACTGAAGCTTTCTTT. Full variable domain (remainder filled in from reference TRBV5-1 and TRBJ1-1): KAGVTQTPRYLIKTRGQQVTLSCSPISGHRSVSWYQQTPGQGLQFLFEYFSETQRNKGNFPGRFSGRQFSNSRSEMNVSTLELGDSALYLCASSSRQQGMNTEAFFGQGTRLTVV.

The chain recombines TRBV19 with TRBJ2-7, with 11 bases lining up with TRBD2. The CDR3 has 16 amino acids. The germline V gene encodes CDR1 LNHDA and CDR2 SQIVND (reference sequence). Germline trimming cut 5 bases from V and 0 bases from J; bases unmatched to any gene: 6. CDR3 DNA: TGTGCCAGTAGTCCCCCACTAGCGGGGGCCTCCTACGAGCAGTACTTC. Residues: CASSPPLAGASYEQYF.

The CDR3 region has the DNA TGTGCCACGCTACCCGGGGGAGAGTCCTATGGCTACACCTTC. Translated: CATLPGGESYGYTF. J is TRBJ1-2 and V is TRBV15; possibly TRBD1 for D (5 bases). The length of the CDR3 is 14 residues. Trimming removed 9 bases at V and 4 bases at J, with 18 bases between. CDR1 and CDR2 from the germline V gene are LNHNV and YYDKDF (reference sequence).

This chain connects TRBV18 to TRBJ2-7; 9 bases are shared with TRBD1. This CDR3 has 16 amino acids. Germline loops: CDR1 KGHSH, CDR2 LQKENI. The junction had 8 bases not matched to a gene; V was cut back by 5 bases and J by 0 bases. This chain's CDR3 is CASSSGQGTSSYEQYF. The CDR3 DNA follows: TGTGCCAGCTCATCCGGACAGGGGACCAGCTCCTACGAGCAGTACTTC.

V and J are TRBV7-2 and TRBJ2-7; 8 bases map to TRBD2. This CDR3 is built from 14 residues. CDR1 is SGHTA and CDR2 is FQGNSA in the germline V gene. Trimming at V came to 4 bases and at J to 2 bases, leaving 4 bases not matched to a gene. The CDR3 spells CASSSQRGPYEQYF. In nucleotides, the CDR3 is TGTGCCAGCAGCTCCCAGCGGGGGCCCTACGAGCAGTACTTC.

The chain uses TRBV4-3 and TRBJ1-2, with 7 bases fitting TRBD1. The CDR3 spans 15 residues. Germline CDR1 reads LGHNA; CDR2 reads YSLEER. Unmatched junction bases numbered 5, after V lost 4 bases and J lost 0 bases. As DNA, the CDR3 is TGCGCCAGCAGCCCCGACAGGGCCACTAACTATGGCTACACCTTC. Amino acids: CASSPDRATNYGYTF.

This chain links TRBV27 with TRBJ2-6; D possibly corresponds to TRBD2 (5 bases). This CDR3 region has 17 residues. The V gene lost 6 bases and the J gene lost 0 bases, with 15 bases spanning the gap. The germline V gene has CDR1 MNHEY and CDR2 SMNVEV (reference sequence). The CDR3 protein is CASRALAGLSGANVLTF. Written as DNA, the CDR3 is TGTGCCAGCAGAGCCTTGGCGGGCCTCTCTGGGGCCAACGTCCTGACTTTC.

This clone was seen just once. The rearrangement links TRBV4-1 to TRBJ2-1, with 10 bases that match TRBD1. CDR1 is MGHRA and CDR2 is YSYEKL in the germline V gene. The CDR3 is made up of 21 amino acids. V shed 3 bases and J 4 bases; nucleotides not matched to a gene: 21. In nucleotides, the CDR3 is TGCGCCAGCAGCCATAAGATGGGGGGACAGGGGCTCCTATTCGCGTACAATGAGCAGTTCTTC. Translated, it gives CASSHKMGGQGLLFAYNEQFF.

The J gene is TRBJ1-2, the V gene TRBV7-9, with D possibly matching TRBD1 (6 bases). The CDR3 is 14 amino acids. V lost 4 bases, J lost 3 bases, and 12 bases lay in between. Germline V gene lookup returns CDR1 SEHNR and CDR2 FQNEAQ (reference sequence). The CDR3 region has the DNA TGTGCCAGCAGCTCCAGGGGATTGGACTATGGCTACACCTTC. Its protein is CASSSRGLDYGYTF. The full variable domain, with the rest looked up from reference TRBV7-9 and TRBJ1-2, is DTGVSQNPRHKITKRGQNVTFRCDPISEHNRLYWYRQTLGQGPEFLTYFQNEAQLEKSRLLSDRFSAERPKGSFSTLEIQRTEQGDSAMYLCASSSRGLDYGYTFGSGTRLTVV.

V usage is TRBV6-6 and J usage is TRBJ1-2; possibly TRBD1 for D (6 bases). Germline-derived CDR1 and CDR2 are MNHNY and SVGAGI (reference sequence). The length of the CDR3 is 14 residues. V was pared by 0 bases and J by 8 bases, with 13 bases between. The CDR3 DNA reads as TGTGCCAGCAGTTACTCGACACAGGGCGGGGGCTACACCTTC. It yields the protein CASSYSTQGGGYTF.

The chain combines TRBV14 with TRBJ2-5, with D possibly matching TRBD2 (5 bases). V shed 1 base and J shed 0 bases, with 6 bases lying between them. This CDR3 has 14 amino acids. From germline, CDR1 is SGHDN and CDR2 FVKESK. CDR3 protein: CASSQVANQETQYF. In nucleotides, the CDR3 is TGTGCCAGCAGCCAAGTAGCGAACCAAGAGACCCAGTACTTC.

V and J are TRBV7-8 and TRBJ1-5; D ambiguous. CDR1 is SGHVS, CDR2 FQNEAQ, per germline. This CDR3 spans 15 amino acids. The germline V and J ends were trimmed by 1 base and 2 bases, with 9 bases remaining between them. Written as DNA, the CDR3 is TGTGCCAGCAGCTTAGGGTGGAGTGGCAATCAGCCCCAGCATTTT. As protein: CASSLGWSGNQPQHF.

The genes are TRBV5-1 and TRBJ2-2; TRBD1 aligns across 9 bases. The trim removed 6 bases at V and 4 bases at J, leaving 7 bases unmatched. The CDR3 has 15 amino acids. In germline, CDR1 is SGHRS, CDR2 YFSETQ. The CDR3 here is CASTRDRAGTGELFF. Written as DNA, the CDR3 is TGCGCCAGCACCCGGGACAGGGCGGGCACCGGGGAGCTGTTTTTT. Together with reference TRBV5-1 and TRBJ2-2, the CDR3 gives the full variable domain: KAGVTQTPRYLIKTRGQQVTLSCSPISGHRSVSWYQQTPGQGLQFLFEYFSETQRNKGNFPGRFSGRQFSNSRSEMNVSTLELGDSALYLCASTRDRAGTGELFFGEGSRLTVL.

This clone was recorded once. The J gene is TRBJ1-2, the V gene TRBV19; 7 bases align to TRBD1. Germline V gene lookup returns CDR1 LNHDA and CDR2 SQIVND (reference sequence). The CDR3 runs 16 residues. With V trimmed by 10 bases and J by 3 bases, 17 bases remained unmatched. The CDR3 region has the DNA TGTGCCACCAGTCCTTCCGGGACAGCGATTTACTATGGCTACACCTTC. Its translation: CATSPSGTAIYYGYTF.

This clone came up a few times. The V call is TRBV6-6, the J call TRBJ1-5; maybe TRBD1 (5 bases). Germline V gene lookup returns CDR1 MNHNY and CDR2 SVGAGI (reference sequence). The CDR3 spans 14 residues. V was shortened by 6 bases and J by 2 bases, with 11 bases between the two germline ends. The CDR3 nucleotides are TGTGCCAGCAGGGGGGGAGGCGGCAATCAGCCCCAGCATTTT. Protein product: CASRGGGGNQPQHF.

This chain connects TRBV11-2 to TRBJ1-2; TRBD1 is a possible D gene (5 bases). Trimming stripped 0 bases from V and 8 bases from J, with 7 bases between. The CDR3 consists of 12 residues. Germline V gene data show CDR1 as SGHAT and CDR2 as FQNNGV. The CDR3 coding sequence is TGTGCCAGCAGCTTAGAGGGGGGAGGCTACACCTTC. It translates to CASSLEGGGYTF.